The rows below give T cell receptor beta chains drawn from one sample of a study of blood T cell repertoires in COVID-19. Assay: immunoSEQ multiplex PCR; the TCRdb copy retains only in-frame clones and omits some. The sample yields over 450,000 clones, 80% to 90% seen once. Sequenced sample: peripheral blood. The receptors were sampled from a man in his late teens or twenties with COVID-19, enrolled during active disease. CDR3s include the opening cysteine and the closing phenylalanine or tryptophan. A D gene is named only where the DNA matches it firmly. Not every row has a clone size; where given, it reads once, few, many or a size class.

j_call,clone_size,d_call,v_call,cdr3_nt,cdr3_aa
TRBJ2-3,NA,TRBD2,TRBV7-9,TGTGCCAGCAGCCACGGACTAGCGGGAGTGGAAGATACGCAGTATTTT,CASSHGLAGVEDTQYF
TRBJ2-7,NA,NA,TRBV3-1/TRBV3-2,TGTGCCAGCAGCCTGCTACTGAGCTCCTACGAGCAGTACTTC,CASSLLLSSYEQYF
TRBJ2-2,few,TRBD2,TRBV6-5,TGTGCCAGCAGTTTAGCGGGAGGGAGTTCCGGGGAGCTGTTTTTT,CASSLAGGSSGELFF
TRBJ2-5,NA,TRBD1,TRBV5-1,TGCGCCAGCAGCCAGGACAGGGGCGGGGAGACCCAGTACTTC,CASSQDRGGETQYF
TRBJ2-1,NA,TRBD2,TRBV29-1,TGCAGCGTCGTAAGCGGGATCCCCTACAATGAGCAGTTCTTC,CSVVSGIPYNEQFF
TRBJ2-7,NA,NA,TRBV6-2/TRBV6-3,TGTGCCAGCAGTTACTCCCGGGAGTACCACGAGCAGTACTTC,CASSYSREYHEQYF
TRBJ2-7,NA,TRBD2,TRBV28,TGTGCCAGCAGTCTGGGACTAGCGGGGGTTTCCTACGAGCAGTACTTC,CASSLGLAGVSYEQYF
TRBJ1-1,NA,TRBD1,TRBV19,TGTGCCAGTAGTACAGGGACAGGAATGAACACTGAAGCTTTCTTT,CASSTGTGMNTEAFF
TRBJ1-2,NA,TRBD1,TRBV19,TGTGCCAGTAGTATAGGTTACAGGGGGCGAAGCAATGGCTACACCTTC,CASSIGYRGRSNGYTF
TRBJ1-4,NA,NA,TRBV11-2,TGTGCCAGCAGCCCAGAGCGGGGGACTAATGAAAAACTGTTTTTT,CASSPERGTNEKLFF
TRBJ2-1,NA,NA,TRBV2,TGTGCCAGCAGTCCGGTTAGGGCCCGCGGGGAGCAGTTCTTC,CASSPVRARGEQFF
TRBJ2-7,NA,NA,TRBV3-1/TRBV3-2,TGTGCCAGCAGCCAAGGAGGTCGCGAGCAGTACTTC,CASSQGGREQYF
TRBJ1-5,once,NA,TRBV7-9,TGTGCCAGCAGCTTAGACACCCTAGACCAGCCCCAGCATTTT,CASSLDTLDQPQHF
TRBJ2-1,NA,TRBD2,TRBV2,TGTGCCAGTCTTGCGGGGGGAACTATAAAATTCTTC,CASLAGGTIKFF
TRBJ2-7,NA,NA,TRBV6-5,TGTGCCAGCAGTTACTATAGCGGCAGCTCCTACGAGCAGTACTTC,CASSYYSGSSYEQYF
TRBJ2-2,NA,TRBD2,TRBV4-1,TGCGCCAGCAGCCTAGCGGGGGGCGGGACCGGGGAGCTGTTTTTT,CASSLAGGGTGELFF
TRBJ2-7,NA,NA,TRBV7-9,TGTGCCAGCAGCCCGCCGTGGGGGCAGTATCCCGCAGACGAGCAGTACTTC,CASSPPWGQYPADEQYF
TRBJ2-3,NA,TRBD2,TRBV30,TGTGCCTGGAGTTCCCTTCGGACTAGCGGGATCCGGGATACGCAGTATTTT,CAWSSLRTSGIRDTQYF
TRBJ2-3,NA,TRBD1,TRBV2,TGTGCCAGCAGTGACCCGACAGGGGGCTCGGCAGATACGCAGTATTTT,CASSDPTGGSADTQYF
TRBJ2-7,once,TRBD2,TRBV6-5,TGTGCCAGCAGTTACGGGACTAGCAGCTACGAGCAGTACTTC,CASSYGTSSYEQYF
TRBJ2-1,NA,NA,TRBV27,TGTGCCAGCAGCCCGCCGGGGGTCTACAATGAGCAGTTCTTC,CASSPPGVYNEQFF
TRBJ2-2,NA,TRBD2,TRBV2,TGTGCCAGCAGTGAAGGATGGCTAGCGGGCACCGGGGAGCTGTTTTTT,CASSEGWLAGTGELFF
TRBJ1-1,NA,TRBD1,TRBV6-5,TGTGCCAGCAGTTACTCGCGACAGGGACACACTGAAGCTTTCTTT,CASSYSRQGHTEAFF
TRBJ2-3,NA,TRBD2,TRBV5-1,TGCGCCAGCAGCTTGGTTACTAGCGGTAGCACAGATACGCAGTATTTT,CASSLVTSGSTDTQYF
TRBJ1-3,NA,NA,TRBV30,TGTGCCTGGAGTCCCACAGGGGGAAACACCATATATTTT,CAWSPTGGNTIYF
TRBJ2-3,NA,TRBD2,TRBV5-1,TGCGCCAGCAGCTTGGCAGGACTAGCGGCCCCCACAGATACGCAGTATTTT,CASSLAGLAAPTDTQYF
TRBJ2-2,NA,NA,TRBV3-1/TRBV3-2,TGTGCCAGCAGCCAAAGACTAGTTAAGAACACCGGGGAGCTGTTTTTT,CASSQRLVKNTGELFF
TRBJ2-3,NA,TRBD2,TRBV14,TGTGCCAGCAGCCAAGTAGCGGGAGCTGCAGATACGCAGTATTTT,CASSQVAGAADTQYF
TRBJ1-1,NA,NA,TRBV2,TGTGCCAGCAGTGTCTCTAAGTCGGGCACTGAAGCTTTCTTT,CASSVSKSGTEAFF
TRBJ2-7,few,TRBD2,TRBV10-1,TGCGCCAGCAGTGAACTAGCGGGAGGGTATTACGAGCAGTACTTC,CASSELAGGYYEQYF
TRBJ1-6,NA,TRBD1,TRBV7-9,TGTGCCAGCAGCCCCGTCGGACAGGGGCGTTCACCCCTCCACTTT,CASSPVGQGRSPLHF
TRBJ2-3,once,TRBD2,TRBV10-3,TGTGCCACCGGGGGGGGGTCAGATACGCAGTATTTT,CATGGGSDTQYF
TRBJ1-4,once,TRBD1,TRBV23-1,TGCGCCAGCAGTCAATCGGGGGACAGGCACGAAAAACTGTTTTTT,CASSQSGDRHEKLFF
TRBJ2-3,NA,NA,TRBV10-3,TGTGCCATCAGGTCGACAGTGGTGGCAGATACGCAGTATTTT,CAIRSTVVADTQYF
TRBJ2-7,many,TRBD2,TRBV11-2,TGTGCCAGCAGCTTAACTAGCGGGAGCTACGAGCAGTACTTC,CASSLTSGSYEQYF
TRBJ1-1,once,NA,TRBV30,TGTGCCTGGAGTAATGCGGGCTGGACTGAAGCTTTCTTT,CAWSNAGWTEAFF
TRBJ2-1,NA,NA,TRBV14,TGTGCCAGCAGCCCGAGCTCCTACAATGAGCAGTTCTTC,CASSPSSYNEQFF
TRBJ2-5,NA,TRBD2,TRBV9,TGTGCCAGCAGCGTCTCCCCCGGGACTAGCGGGGGGGGCCAGTACTTC,CASSVSPGTSGGGQYF
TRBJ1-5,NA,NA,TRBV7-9,TGTGCCAGCAGCCAGACGACCGGAGGTGATCAGCCCCAGCATTTT,CASSQTTGGDQPQHF
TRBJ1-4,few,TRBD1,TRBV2,TGTGCCAGCAAGGCCCGGACAGGGGCCAATGAAAAACTGTTTTTT,CASKARTGANEKLFF
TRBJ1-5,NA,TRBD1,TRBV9,TGTGCCAGCAGCGTAGATGGGACAGGGAATCAGCCCCAGCATTTT,CASSVDGTGNQPQHF
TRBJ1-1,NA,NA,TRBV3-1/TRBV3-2,TGTGCCAGCAGCCAATTCGGGGACACTGAAGCTTTCTTT,CASSQFGDTEAFF
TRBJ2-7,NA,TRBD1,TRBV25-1,TGTGCCTCGGGACAGATCTACGAGCAGTACTTC,CASGQIYEQYF
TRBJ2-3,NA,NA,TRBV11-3,TGTGCCAGCAGCTTAGGGGGGCTGGGCACAGATACGCAGTATTTT,CASSLGGLGTDTQYF
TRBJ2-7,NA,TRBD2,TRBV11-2,TGTGCCAGCCAACTAGCGGGATCAGGCGAGCAGTACTTC,CASQLAGSGEQYF
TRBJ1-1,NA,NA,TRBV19,TGTGCCAGTAGTACTTTCACTGAAGCTTTCTTT,CASSTFTEAFF
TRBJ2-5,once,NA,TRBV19,TGTGCCAGTAGTATGGGGCAGGCTCCCCAAGAGACCCAGTACTTC,CASSMGQAPQETQYF
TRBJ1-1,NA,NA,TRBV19,TGTGCCAGTAGTATTGGGGGCGGTGAAGCTTTCTTT,CASSIGGGEAFF
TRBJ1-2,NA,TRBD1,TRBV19,TGTGCCAGTAGTTTGAACCACAGGGGAGATGGCGGCTACACCTTC,CASSLNHRGDGGYTF
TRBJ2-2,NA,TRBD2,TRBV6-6,TGTGCCAGCAGTTTCCTAGCGGGACACACCGGGGAGCTGTTTTTT,CASSFLAGHTGELFF
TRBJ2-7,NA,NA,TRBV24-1,TGTGCCACCAGTGATTTGCGGACAGCCTACGAGCAGTACTTC,CATSDLRTAYEQYF
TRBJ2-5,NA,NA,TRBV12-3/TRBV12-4,TGTGCCAGCAGCCTAGCAGATCAAGAGACCCAGTACTTC,CASSLADQETQYF
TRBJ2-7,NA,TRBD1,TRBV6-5,TGTGCCAGCAGGAGACCGGGACAGGTCTACGAGCAGTACTTC,CASRRPGQVYEQYF
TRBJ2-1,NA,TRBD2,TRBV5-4,TGTGCCAGCAGCTGGGAGGGCGGGAGGGCCAATGAGCAGTTCTTC,CASSWEGGRANEQFF
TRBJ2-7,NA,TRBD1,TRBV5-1,TGCGCCAGCAGCAGGGACAGGGGGTTGGACGAGCAGTACTTC,CASSRDRGLDEQYF
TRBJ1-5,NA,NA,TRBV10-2,TGCGCCAGCAGTGAGTCAAGGGGGGGCACTTTTCAGCCCCAGCATTTT,CASSESRGGTFQPQHF
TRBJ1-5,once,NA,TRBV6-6,TGTGCCAGCAGTTACGGGCAGATCAATCAGCCCCAGCATTTT,CASSYGQINQPQHF
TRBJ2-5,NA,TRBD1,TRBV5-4,TGTGCCAGCAGCCGGGACAGGGGAGAGACCCAGTACTTC,CASSRDRGETQYF
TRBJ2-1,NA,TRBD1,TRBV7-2,TGTGCCAGCAGCTTAGCAGGGGGCCTGCTAGTTGTGCAGTTCTTC,CASSLAGGLLVVQFF
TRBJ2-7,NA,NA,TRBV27,TGTGCCAGCAGCCGCCTACTGAGCGGAGCCTACGAGCAGTACTTC,CASSRLLSGAYEQYF